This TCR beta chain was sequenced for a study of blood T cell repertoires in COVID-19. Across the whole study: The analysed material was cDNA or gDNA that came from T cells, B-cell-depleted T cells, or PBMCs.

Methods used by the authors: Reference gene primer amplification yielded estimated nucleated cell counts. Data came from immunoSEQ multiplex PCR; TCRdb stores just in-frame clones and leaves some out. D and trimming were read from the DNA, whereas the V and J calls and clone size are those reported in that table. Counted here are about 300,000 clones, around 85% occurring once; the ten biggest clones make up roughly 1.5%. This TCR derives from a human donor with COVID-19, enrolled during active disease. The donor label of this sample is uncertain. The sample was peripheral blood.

Here the CDR3 reads CAWSDIQTEAFF. CDR3 nucleotide sequence: TGTGCCTGGAGTGACATTCAGACTGAAGCTTTCTTT. The chain is built from TRBV30 and TRBJ1-1; D is unclear. From germline, CDR1 is GTSNPN and CDR2 SVGIG (reference sequence). V gave up 1 base and J gave up 5 bases, with 8 bases separating them. This CDR3 has 12 residues.